This T cell receptor (beta chain) was observed in a study of T cells in Graves' hyperthyroidism and ophthalmopathy. The authors took PBMCs from roughly 9.5 ml fresh peripheral blood. In this sample, this clonotype turned up a few times. Amplification yielded TCR beta CDR3 regions, with RNA transcripts as the source. First-round RT-PCR with HTBI primers amplified the TCR CDR3 region. TCRdb itself ran the multiplex PCR reads through MiXCR, one entry per CDR3 protein. The sample holds hundreds of thousands of distinct CDR3 sequences, around 20% seen once. The CDR3 covers 14 residues. Germline trimming cut 8 bases from V and 4 bases from J; bases unmatched to any gene: 6. The germline V gene has CDR1 SGHRS and CDR2 YFSETQ.

The sequence came from a middle-aged man with Graves' ophthalmopathy. The sequenced sample consisted of blood. V usage is TRBV5-1 and J usage is TRBJ1-3, with 10 bases lining up with TRBD1. CDR3 amino acids: CASGTGVYGNTIYF. The CDR3 DNA is TGCGCCAGTGGGACAGGGGTCTACGGAAACACCATATATTTT.